This passage covers 22 T cell receptor beta chains from one sample sequenced in a study of CXCR3-negative and CXCR3-positive naive CD8 T cells. General study results and limits: Naive CXCR3-positive cells had TRB CDR3s more hydrophobic than those of CXCR3-negative naive cells.

The authors prepared UMI-labeled TRB cDNA libraries by 5' RACE. TCRdb re-called the 5' RACE reads and gives one entry per CDR3 protein, without DNA. The table lists 5,100 or so distinct CDR3 sequences. Their antigens are not known. Sequenced material: naive CXCR3+ CD8+ T cells from blood. Subset of the sample: CD45RO-CCR7+CD27+CD95- naive CD8+ T cells expressing CXCR3 (TNR3+). These receptors were collected from a human donor in good health. Some clones in this sample may be carry-over from other donors' samples.

This clonotype is medium-sized (0.01 to 0.1%) by frequency. This chain links TRBV7-2 with TRBJ1-1; TCRdb lists TRBD1, though no DNA is available to test this call. Germline V gene lookup returns CDR1 SGHTA and CDR2 FQGNSA. The length of the CDR3 is 12 residues. CDR3 amino acids: CASSVDRGKAFF.

According to its frequency, this clonotype is medium-sized. V is TRBV29-1 and J is TRBJ2-3; TCRdb selects TRBD1, and the lack of DNA leaves this call unchecked. The CDR3 length is 13 residues. Germline loops: CDR1 SQVTM, CDR2 ANQGSEA. This CDR3 is CSGRVGDTDTQYF.

The chain has TRBV19 and TRBJ1-1; the TCRdb D gene call, TRBD1, has no DNA to confirm it. The germline gives CDR1 LNHDA, CDR2 SQIVND (reference sequence). The CDR3 loop spans 12 amino acids. This chain's CDR3 is CASSSGIREAFF.

This clonotype shows up as large by frequency. This chain joins TRBV7-6 and TRBJ2-3; TCRdb calls TRBD2, which cannot be checked without DNA. CDR1 SGHVS and CDR2 FNYEAQ come from the germline V gene. This CDR3 has 16 residues. CDR3 sequence: CASRALAGESTDTQYF.

The V call is TRBV6-6, the J call TRBJ1-1; absent DNA, TCRdb's TRBD1 call cannot be checked. CDR1 and CDR2 (germline): MNHNY, SVGAGI (reference sequence). The CDR3 runs to 14 residues. The CDR3 reads CASSYRDRDTEAFF.

The rearrangement joins TRBV19 to TRBJ1-5; TCRdb returns TRBD1, unconfirmable since there is no DNA. This CDR3 region has 18 residues. Germline assignment: CDR1 LNHDA and CDR2 SQIVND (reference sequence). This chain's CDR3 is CASRGPGQVLTSNQPQHF.

In terms of frequency, this clonotype is medium-sized (0.01 to 0.1%). This chain links TRBV9 with TRBJ2-3; the D gene TCRdb calls, TRBD1, cannot be checked with no DNA. The CDR3 has 16 residues. The V gene's germline CDR1 is SGDLS and CDR2 YYNGEE. CDR3 loop: CASSPGDSTITDTQYF.

The chain recombines TRBV3-1 with TRBJ2-3. CDR1 is LGHDT and CDR2 is YNNKEL in the germline V gene (reference sequence). The CDR3 sequence is 14 residues long. The chain's CDR3 is CASSQAPHPDTQYF.

V usage is TRBV30 and J usage is TRBJ2-7. The germline CDR1 and CDR2 sequences are GTSNPN and SVGIG (reference sequence). There are 13 residues in the CDR3. The CDR3 region is CAWSPDGPYEQYF. The full variable domain, completed using reference TRBV30 and TRBJ2-7, is SQTIHQWPATLVQPVGSPLSLECTVEGTSNPNLYWYRQAAGRGLQLLFYSVGIGQISSEVPQNLSASRPQDRQFILSSKKLLLSDSGFYLCAWSPDGPYEQYFGPGTRLTVT.

This clonotype registers medium-sized by frequency. This chain joins TRBV20-1 and TRBJ1-1; TCRdb selects TRBD1, and the lack of DNA leaves this call unchecked. The CDR3 covers 14 residues. CDR1 DFQATT and CDR2 SNEGSKA come from the germline V gene (reference sequence). The CDR3 sequence is CSARPNGGRTEAFF.

Considering frequency, this clonotype is medium-sized. The rearrangement links TRBV4-1 to TRBJ2-7; there is no DNA to check the TCRdb D call of TRBD1. Germline V lookup: CDR1 MGHRA, CDR2 YSYEKL. This CDR3 is built from 13 residues. This chain's CDR3 is CASSLGQGYEQYF.

The genes are TRBV25-1 and TRBJ1-2. The CDR3 is 14 residues long. CDR1 is MGHDK, CDR2 SYGVNS, per germline. This CDR3 reads CASSEFLEVGGYTF.

Judged by frequency, this clonotype is medium-sized. This chain links TRBV19 with TRBJ1-5. The CDR3 totals 15 residues. Germline V lookup: CDR1 LNHDA, CDR2 SQIVND (reference sequence). The CDR3 region is CASSKWYDSNQPQHF.

Measured by frequency, this clonotype is medium-sized. V usage is TRBV29-1 and J usage is TRBJ2-7. Germline V lookup: CDR1 SQVTM, CDR2 ANQGSEA. The CDR3 runs to 11 residues. The CDR3 sequence: CSAYKGYEQYF.

According to its frequency, this clonotype is medium-sized. The chain uses TRBV19 and TRBJ2-5. Germline lookup yields CDR1 LNHDA and CDR2 SQIVND (reference sequence). The CDR3 is 14 amino acids. CDR3 sequence reads: CASSILFNLETQYF.

This chain links TRBV5-1 with TRBJ1-6; absent DNA, TCRdb's TRBD1 call cannot be checked. The germline V gene has CDR1 SGHRS and CDR2 YFSETQ. The CDR3 contains 12 residues. The CDR3 spells CASSGAGSPLHF.

The V and J genes are TRBV20-1 and TRBJ1-2. CDR3 length equals 16 residues. Per germline, CDR1 DFQATT and CDR2 SNEGSKA (reference sequence). This CDR3 reads CSASFPPELTYYGYTF.

The gene calls are TRBV27 and TRBJ2-1; the D gene TCRdb calls, TRBD2, cannot be checked with no DNA. The CDR3 totals 15 residues. Germline assignment: CDR1 MNHEY and CDR2 SMNVEV (reference sequence). The CDR3 spells CASSQGLAEYNEQFF.

The rearrangement joins TRBV6-5 to TRBJ2-2; TCRdb returns TRBD1, unconfirmable since there is no DNA. CDR1 is MNHEY, CDR2 SVGAGI, per germline. The CDR3 length is 19 residues. The CDR3: CASSYSIYGTGSNTGELFF.

The chain carries TRBV19 and TRBJ2-3; as DNA is missing, the TRBD2 call by TCRdb cannot be tested. The CDR3 sequence is 16 residues long. Germline loops: CDR1 LNHDA, CDR2 SQIVND (reference sequence). The CDR3 loop is CASSIAGGAFTDTQYF. The entire variable domain, with the rest obtained from reference TRBV19 and TRBJ2-3, is as follows: DGGITQSPKYLFRKEGQNVTLSCEQNLNHDAMYWYRQDPGQGLRLIYYSQIVNDFQKGDIAEGYSVSREKKESFPLTVTSAQKNPTAFYLCASSIAGGAFTDTQYFGPGTRLTVL.

According to its frequency, this clonotype is medium-sized. This rearrangement joins TRBV23-1 to TRBJ1-1; TCRdb calls TRBD1, which cannot be checked without DNA. TRBV23-1 is an ORF, and what it does is uncertain. CDR3 length: 15 amino acids. The CDR3 protein is CASSRRTGVGTEAFF.

This clonotype is identified as medium-sized from frequency. This chain connects TRBV29-1 to TRBJ2-3. The V gene's germline CDR1 is SQVTM and CDR2 ANQGSEA. This CDR3 has 13 amino acids. The CDR3: CSPVLARTDTQYF.